The rows below give T cell receptor beta chains drawn from one sample of a study of spatial heterogeneity in lung cancer. From the 5' RACE reads, TCRdb called clonotypes with MiXCR, one entry per CDR3 protein. Of 2,500 or so distinct CDR3 sequences listed, 4.5% to 6% were seen once; the top ten hold approximately 18%. The sample consisted of lung tumor tissue, taken at surgery. The receptors were sampled from a male donor with early-stage non-small cell lung cancer. The CDR3 runs from the conserved cysteine through the conserved F or W. A D gene is named only where the DNA matches it firmly. Size tells how often a clone was seen (once, few, many) or the class of an expanded clone, and some rows leave it out.

abundance: many; v_gene: TRBV11-2; j_gene: TRBJ1-5; d_gene: .; CDR3nt: TGTGCCAGCAGCTTAACTACGAGCAATCAGCCCCAGCATTTT; CDR3aa: CASSLTTSNQPQHF
abundance: medium-sized; v_gene: TRBV4-3; j_gene: TRBJ2-3; d_gene: TRBD2; CDR3nt: TGCGCCAGCAGCCAAGGAAACAGCGGGGGGAAAGATACGCAGTATTTT; CDR3aa: CASSQGNSGGKDTQYF
abundance: medium-sized; v_gene: TRBV20-1; j_gene: TRBJ2-1; d_gene: TRBD2; CDR3nt: TGCAGTGCTGCCTCCGGGGGGACTGGCAATGAGCAGTTCTTC; CDR3aa: CSAASGGTGNEQFF
abundance: medium-sized; v_gene: TRBV7-9; j_gene: TRBJ2-1; d_gene: .; CDR3nt: TGTGCCAGCAGCTTAGGCGCCGGGACCGACATCCCAGGGCCCTACAATGAGCAGTTCTTC; CDR3aa: CASSLGAGTDIPGPYNEQFF
abundance: .; v_gene: TRBV3-1; j_gene: TRBJ1-6; d_gene: .; CDR3nt: TGTGCCAGCGGCCAAGGCAGAGTAAATTCACTCCTCCACTTT; CDR3aa: CASGQGRVNSLLHF
abundance: many; v_gene: TRBV6-2/TRBV6-3; j_gene: TRBJ2-2; d_gene: .; CDR3nt: TGTGCCAGCAGTTACTTCGCTATCACCGGGGAGCTGTTTTTT; CDR3aa: CASSYFAITGELFF
abundance: .; v_gene: TRBV2; j_gene: TRBJ2-7; d_gene: .; CDR3nt: TGTGCCAGCAGCTCCGGGACCACCTACGAGCAGTACTTC; CDR3aa: CASSSGTTYEQYF
abundance: many; v_gene: TRBV6-5; j_gene: TRBJ2-5; d_gene: .; CDR3nt: TGTGCCAGCAGAAAAGGCTACTCCCAAGAGACCCAGTACTTC; CDR3aa: CASRKGYSQETQYF
abundance: many; v_gene: TRBV7-9; j_gene: TRBJ1-4; d_gene: .; CDR3nt: TGTGCCAGCAGCTTATACGGGCAGACTAATGAAAAACTGTTTTTT; CDR3aa: CASSLYGQTNEKLFF
abundance: few; v_gene: TRBV29-1; j_gene: TRBJ2-7; d_gene: .; CDR3nt: TGCAGCGTTGAAAGTAGCTCCTACGAGCAGTACTTC; CDR3aa: CSVESSSYEQYF
abundance: many; v_gene: TRBV11-1; j_gene: TRBJ2-1; d_gene: TRBD2; CDR3nt: TGTGCCAGCAGCCCCGGCGGGAGCTTCAATGAGCAGTTCTTC; CDR3aa: CASSPGGSFNEQFF
abundance: .; v_gene: TRBV28; j_gene: TRBJ1-5; d_gene: .; CDR3nt: TGTGCCAGCAGTTCAGGGGTAGGCAATCAGCCCCAGCATTTT; CDR3aa: CASSSGVGNQPQHF
abundance: many; v_gene: TRBV6-2/TRBV6-3; j_gene: TRBJ1-5; d_gene: .; CDR3nt: TGTGCCAGCAGTTCCGTCGGGCATAGCAATCAGCCCCAGCATTTT; CDR3aa: CASSSVGHSNQPQHF
abundance: .; v_gene: TRBV29-1; j_gene: TRBJ2-2; d_gene: TRBD1; CDR3nt: TGCAGCGTTGACTTACAGGGGGGCGGGGAGCTGTTTTTT; CDR3aa: CSVDLQGGGELFF
abundance: medium-sized; v_gene: TRBV20-1; j_gene: TRBJ2-3; d_gene: .; CDR3nt: TGCAGTGCTGCATGGGGCGGCGGCACAGATACGCAGTATTTT; CDR3aa: CSAAWGGGTDTQYF